These T cell receptor beta chains were read from a single sample in a study of blood T cell repertoires in COVID-19. Libraries were prepared by immunoSEQ multiplex PCR; TCRdb keeps only in-frame clonotypes and omits some of them. Of fewer than 500,000 clones listed, approximately 90% were seen once; the top ten hold about 4.3%. Source material: peripheral blood. These receptors were taken from a woman aged 30 to 39 with acute or convalescent COVID-19. Both conserved end residues are part of each CDR3. D genes are given only for firm matches. Some rows have no size entry. The others give once, few or many, or a class for an expanded clone.

D	V	size	J	CDR3	DNA
-	TRBV27	-	TRBJ2-7	CASSLRGSGAYEQYF	TGTGCCAGCAGTTTAAGGGGTAGTGGGGCCTACGAGCAGTACTTC
TRBD1	TRBV5-1	-	TRBJ2-3	CASSSGPTGSDTQYF	TGCGCCAGCAGCTCAGGCCCGACAGGGTCAGATACGCAGTATTTT
TRBD2	TRBV28	few	TRBJ2-3	CASTSGGAGTDTQYF	TGTGCCAGCACTAGCGGGGGGGCCGGGACAGATACGCAGTATTTT
-	TRBV28	-	TRBJ2-3	CASREIGGSTDTQYF	TGTGCCAGCAGGGAAATTGGGGGGAGCACAGATACGCAGTATTTT
TRBD2	TRBV5-6	-	TRBJ2-2	CASSRLAGEFGELFF	TGTGCCAGCAGCCGACTAGCGGGGGAGTTCGGGGAGCTGTTTTTT
-	TRBV5-1	-	TRBJ2-2	CASLLMAGTGELFF	TGCGCCAGCCTCCTGATGGCGGGCACCGGGGAGCTGTTTTTT
-	TRBV3-1/TRBV3-2	-	TRBJ1-1	CASSLTTNTEAFF	TGTGCCAGCAGCCTCACAACGAACACTGAAGCTTTCTTT
TRBD1	TRBV30	-	TRBJ1-2	CAWRGARGADYGYTF	TGTGCCTGGAGGGGTGCCAGGGGGGCGGACTATGGCTACACCTTC
-	TRBV27	-	TRBJ1-3	CASSSWTDSGNTIYF	TGTGCCAGCAGTTCTTGGACAGACTCTGGAAACACCATATATTTT
-	TRBV12-3/TRBV12-4	-	TRBJ2-2	CATNGGGELFF	TGTGCCACGAACGGGGGCGGGGAGCTGTTTTTT
TRBD2	TRBV7-9	-	TRBJ2-5	CASSTGLAGGLQETQYF	TGTGCCAGCAGCACGGGACTAGCGGGGGGGCTGCAAGAGACCCAGTACTTC
-	TRBV30	-	TRBJ2-7	CAWSGDSYEQYF	TGTGCCTGGTCGGGGGACTCCTACGAGCAGTACTTC
TRBD1	TRBV5-6	once	TRBJ2-5	CASSPLGQGAQTQYF	TGTGCCAGCAGCCCGCTTGGACAGGGCGCACAGACCCAGTACTTC
-	TRBV10-2	once	TRBJ2-3	CATTSISDTQYF	TGCGCCACCACTTCCATATCAGATACGCAGTATTTT
-	TRBV12-5	-	TRBJ1-1	CASGLAGTEAFF	TGTGCTAGTGGTTTGGCAGGGACTGAAGCTTTCTTT
-	TRBV7-9	-	TRBJ1-5	CASSPSGSNQPQHF	TGTGCCAGCAGCCCCTCGGGGAGCAATCAGCCCCAGCATTTT
TRBD1	TRBV15	-	TRBJ1-6	CATKGRTGGSPLHF	TGTGCCACCAAAGGAAGGACAGGAGGCTCACCCCTCCACTTT
TRBD1	TRBV4-1	-	TRBJ1-4	CASSQEDRVYEKLFF	TGCGCCAGCAGCCAAGAGGACAGGGTATACGAAAAACTGTTTTTT
TRBD1	TRBV5-4	-	TRBJ2-7	CASRAYGDRSAYEQYF	TGTGCCAGCAGAGCTTATGGGGACAGGAGTGCCTACGAGCAGTACTTC
TRBD1	TRBV13	-	TRBJ2-5	CASSARGTGHFETQYF	TGTGCCAGCAGCGCAAGGGGGACAGGGCATTTCGAGACCCAGTACTTC
TRBD1	TRBV19	-	TRBJ2-7	CASSLGRGQYEQYF	TGTGCCAGTAGTTTAGGCAGGGGGCAGTACGAGCAGTACTTC
TRBD1	TRBV2	-	TRBJ1-4	CASSGVEGAGEKLFF	TGTGCCAGCAGTGGAGTGGAGGGGGCTGGGGAAAAACTGTTTTTT
TRBD2	TRBV30	-	TRBJ2-6	CAWIGRGGSGANVLTF	TGTGCCTGGATTGGACGGGGGGGATCTGGGGCCAACGTCCTGACTTTC
-	TRBV6-4	-	TRBJ1-4	CASSHGPGEKLFF	TGTGCCAGCAGTCACGGTCCCGGGGAAAAACTGTTTTTT
-	TRBV29-1	-	TRBJ1-1	CSAGQRTEAFF	TGCAGCGCCGGACAGCGGACTGAAGCTTTCTTT
-	TRBV18	once	TRBJ1-5	CASSPGPGADNQPQHF	TGTGCCAGCTCACCAGGGCCAGGGGCGGACAATCAGCCCCAGCATTTT
-	TRBV6-5	-	TRBJ1-2	CASSRQGLANYGYTF	TGTGCCTCCTCCCGCCAGGGACTAGCTAACTATGGCTACACCTTC
-	TRBV5-4	once	TRBJ2-1	CASSLGRGATEQFF	TGTGCCAGCAGCTTGGGTCGTGGGGCAACTGAGCAGTTCTTC
-	TRBV5-6	-	TRBJ2-3	CASMRGGTDTQYF	TGTGCCAGCATGCGGGGAGGCACAGATACGCAGTATTTT
TRBD1	TRBV18	-	TRBJ2-2	CASSPTGSSGELFF	TGTGCCAGCTCACCGACAGGGAGTTCCGGGGAGCTGTTTTTT
-	TRBV2	-	TRBJ2-2	CASRARVRTGELFF	TGTGCCAGCAGGGCCCGGGTGCGGACCGGGGAGCTGTTTTTT
TRBD1	TRBV10-1	many	TRBJ1-5	CASSAGTGGQPQHF	TGCGCCAGCAGCGCCGGGACAGGGGGTCAGCCCCAGCATTTT
TRBD2	TRBV12-3/TRBV12-4	-	TRBJ2-7	CASGGGPYEQYF	TGTGCCAGCGGGGGGGGTCCCTACGAGCAGTACTTC
TRBD1	TRBV18	-	TRBJ2-2	CASSRGQGLAGELFF	TGTGCCAGCTCACGTGGACAGGGATTGGCCGGGGAGCTGTTTTTT
-	TRBV5-1	few	TRBJ2-5	CASSLRGQQVETQYF	TGCGCCAGCAGCTTGAGAGGGCAGCAAGTGGAGACCCAGTACTTC
TRBD1	TRBV19	once	TRBJ2-3	CASSRDRADTQYF	TGTGCCAGTAGTAGGGACAGGGCAGATACGCAGTATTTT
-	TRBV7-9	-	TRBJ1-5	CASSLSGSRQPQHF	TGTGCCAGCAGCTTGTCAGGGTCACGTCAGCCCCAGCATTTT
-	TRBV18	-	TRBJ2-7	CASSPSAGEYEQYF	TGTGCCAGCTCACCGTCCGCCGGAGAATACGAGCAGTACTTC
-	TRBV30	once	TRBJ1-2	CARRDTGEVGYTF	TGTGCCCGGAGGGACACCGGGGAGGTTGGCTACACCTTC
-	TRBV18	-	TRBJ2-1	CASYTSRVWPYNEQFF	TGTGCCAGCTACACCAGCAGGGTATGGCCTTACAATGAGCAGTTCTTC
TRBD1	TRBV4-1	once	TRBJ2-3	CASSPGTDSTDTQYF	TGCGCCAGCAGCCCCGGGACAGATAGCACAGATACGCAGTATTTT